Here is one T cell receptor (beta chain) with its context. Original analysis: How many nucleated cells were present was estimated from reference gene primer amplification. TCRdb's table, derived via immunoSEQ multiplex PCR, lists solely in-frame clones and lacks some. V and J calls and clone size are those listed in that table; D and trimming were worked out from the DNA. The sample holds about 200,000 clones, over 75% seen once. The data originate from a study of blood T cell repertoires in COVID-19. Across the study: Some COVID-19 samples were acute and others convalescent; all came from the United States, Italy and Spain. From T cells, B-cell-depleted T cells, or PBMCs came the material, which was cDNA or gDNA.

V lost 7 bases and J lost 7, with 16 bases in between. CDR3 length: 13 residues. What was sequenced was peripheral blood. This receptor was obtained from a woman in her forties with acute or convalescent COVID-19. This chain uses TRBV12-3 or TRBV12-4 with TRBJ1-1, with D possibly matching TRBD1 (5 bases). CDR3 in amino acids: CASIPSPGLEAFF. Written as DNA, the CDR3 is TGTGCCAGCATCCCTTCTCCGGGACTTGAAGCTTTCTTT.